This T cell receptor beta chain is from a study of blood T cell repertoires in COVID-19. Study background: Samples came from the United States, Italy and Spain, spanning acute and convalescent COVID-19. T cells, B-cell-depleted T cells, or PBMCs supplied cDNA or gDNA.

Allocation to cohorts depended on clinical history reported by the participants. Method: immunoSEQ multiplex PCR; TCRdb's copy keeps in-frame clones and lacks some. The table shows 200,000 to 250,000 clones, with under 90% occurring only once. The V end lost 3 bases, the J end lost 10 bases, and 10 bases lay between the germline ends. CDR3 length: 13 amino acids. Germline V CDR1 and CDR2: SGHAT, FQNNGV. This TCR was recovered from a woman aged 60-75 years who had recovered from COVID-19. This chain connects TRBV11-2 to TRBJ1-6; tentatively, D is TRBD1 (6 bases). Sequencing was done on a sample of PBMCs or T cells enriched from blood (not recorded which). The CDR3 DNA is TGTGCCAGCAGCTTCGGGACACGGTCACCCCTCCACTTT. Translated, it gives CASSFGTRSPLHF.